This TCR beta chain comes out of a study of cytomegalovirus exposure and HLA in healthy donors. Findings and caveats of the study: HLA-A and HLA-B allele assignments for most subjects were reportedly predicted accurately using TCR beta sequences. The investigators catalogued 150 to 200 TCR beta chains as cytomegalovirus-associated.

The table lists this clone with a count of one. The target antigen is unknown. V lost 9 bases and J lost 6, with 11 bases in between. Germline V gene lookup returns CDR1 MNHEY and CDR2 SVGAGI. The CDR3 totals 12 residues. Amplification used 60 Vbeta primers and 13 Jbeta primers. Produced via immunoSEQ multiplex PCR; TCRdb's table is partial and in-frame only. The table has roughly 100,000 clones, roughly three quarters seen once. The specimen sequenced was PBMCs. The clonotype comes from a woman under 30 in good health and CMV-seropositive. The rearrangement joins TRBV6-5 to TRBJ2-2; D is perhaps TRBD2 (5 bases). The CDR3 sequence: CASVGEAGELFF. The CDR3 DNA reads as TGTGCCAGTGTGGGAGAGGCCGGGGAGCTGTTTTTT.